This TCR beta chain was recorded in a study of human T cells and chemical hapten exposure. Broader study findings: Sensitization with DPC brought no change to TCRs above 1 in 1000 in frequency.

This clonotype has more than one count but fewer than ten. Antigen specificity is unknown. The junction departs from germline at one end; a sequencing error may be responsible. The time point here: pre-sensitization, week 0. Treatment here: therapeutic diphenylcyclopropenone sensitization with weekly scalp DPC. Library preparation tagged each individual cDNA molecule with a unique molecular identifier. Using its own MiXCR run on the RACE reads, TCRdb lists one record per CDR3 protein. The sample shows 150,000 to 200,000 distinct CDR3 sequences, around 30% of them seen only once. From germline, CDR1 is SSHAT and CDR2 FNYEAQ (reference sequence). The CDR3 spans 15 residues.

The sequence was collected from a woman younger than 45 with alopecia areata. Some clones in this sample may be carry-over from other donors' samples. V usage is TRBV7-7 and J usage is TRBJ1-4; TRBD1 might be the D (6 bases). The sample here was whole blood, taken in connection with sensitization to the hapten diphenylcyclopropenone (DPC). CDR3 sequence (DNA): TGTGCTAGCAGCTTAACCGGGACCAGGGGTGAAAAACTGTTTTTT. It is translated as CASSLTGTRGEKLFF. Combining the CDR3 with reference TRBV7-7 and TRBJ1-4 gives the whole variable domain GAGVSQSPRYKVTKRGQDVTLRCDPISSHATLYWYQQALGQGPEFLTYFNYEAQPDKSGLPSDRFSAERPEGSISTLTIQRTEQRDSAMYRCASSLTGTRGEKLFFGSGTQLSVL.